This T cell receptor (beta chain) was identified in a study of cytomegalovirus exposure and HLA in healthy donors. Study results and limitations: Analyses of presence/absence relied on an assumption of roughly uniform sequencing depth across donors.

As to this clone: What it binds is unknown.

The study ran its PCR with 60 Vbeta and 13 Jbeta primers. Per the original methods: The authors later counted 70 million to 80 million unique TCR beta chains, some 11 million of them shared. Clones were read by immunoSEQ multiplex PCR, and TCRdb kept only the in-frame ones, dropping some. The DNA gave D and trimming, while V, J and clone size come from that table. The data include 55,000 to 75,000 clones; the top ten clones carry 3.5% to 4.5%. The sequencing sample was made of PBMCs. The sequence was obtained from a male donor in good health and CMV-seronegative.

The CDR3 protein is CASSPLGGGSQETQYF. The CDR3 DNA is TGCGCCAGCAGCCCCCTCGGCGGGGGCTCCCAAGAGACCCAGTACTTC. The V and J genes are TRBV5-1 and TRBJ2-5, with a weak D call TRBD2 (7 bases). Per germline, CDR1 SGHRS and CDR2 YFSETQ. The CDR3 sequence is 16 residues long. The germline V and J ends were trimmed by 4 bases and 1 base, with 17 bases remaining between them.